This is a list of T cell receptor beta chains from one sample in a study of cytotoxic CD8 clonotypes in ibrutinib-treated CLL. Repertoires were generated with immunoSEQ multiplex PCR, while TCRdb's copy carries only in-frame clones and drops some. The sample consists of roughly 130,000 clones, approximately 90% of them appearing once. The material sequenced was PBMCs, taken after 12 months of ibrutinib treatment. These receptors all come from a human donor with chronic lymphocytic leukemia. The CDR3 runs from the conserved cysteine through the conserved F or W. The D gene is left open where the match is weak. Size tells how often a clone was seen (once, few, many) or the class of an expanded clone, and some rows leave it out.

d_gene,j_gene,abundance,v_gene,CDR3nt,CDR3aa
TRBD1,TRBJ2-2,NA,TRBV11-3,TGTGCCAGCAGCTTAACGGACAGGGGCTACACCGGGGAGCTGTTTTTT,CASSLTDRGYTGELFF
TRBD1,TRBJ1-2,NA,TRBV29-1,TGCAGCGTTCGGGACAGGGAGGACTATGGCTACACCTTC,CSVRDREDYGYTF
NA,TRBJ2-7,NA,TRBV6-5,TGTGCCAGCACCCGCTCCTACGAGCAGTACTTC,CASTRSYEQYF
NA,TRBJ2-3,NA,TRBV20-1,TGCAGTGCTAGAGATCTATCTCCGGAGTATTTT,CSARDLSPEYF
TRBD1,TRBJ1-1,few,TRBV10-3,TGTGCCATCAGGGGGGACAGGGGTTTTACTGAAGCTTTCTTT,CAIRGDRGFTEAFF
TRBD2,TRBJ2-7,once,TRBV4-2,TGTGCCAGCAGCCAAGATGACGGCGGGAGCTCCTACGAGCAGTACTTC,CASSQDDGGSSYEQYF
NA,TRBJ1-1,NA,TRBV5-8,TGTGCCAGCAGCTTCCAACCGGCGAACGTTGAAGCTTTCTTT,CASSFQPANVEAFF
NA,TRBJ2-7,NA,TRBV18,TGTGCCAGCTCACCCACAACAGGAAGCTCCTACGAGCAGTACTTC,CASSPTTGSSYEQYF
NA,TRBJ2-7,NA,TRBV30,TGTGCCTGGAGTGTATCCGGATACGAGCAGTACTTC,CAWSVSGYEQYF
NA,TRBJ2-5,NA,TRBV9,TGTGCCAGCACGGAAGACCAAGAGACCCAGTACTTC,CASTEDQETQYF
NA,TRBJ2-7,NA,TRBV2,TGTGCCAGCAGAGAAGAAGAGAGCACCGGGACGTTCGCCTACGAGCAGTACTTC,CASREEESTGTFAYEQYF
TRBD1,TRBJ2-7,NA,TRBV10-1,TGCGCCAGCAACAACGACAGGGCCGATAGGTCCTACGAGCAGTACTTC,CASNNDRADRSYEQYF
NA,TRBJ2-7,NA,TRBV28,TGTGCCAGCAGTTTTGGACATGGAGACGGCGAGCAGTACTTC,CASSFGHGDGEQYF
NA,TRBJ2-1,NA,TRBV7-2,TGTGCCAGCAGCTTAGAGGGACACAAATACAATGAGCAGTTCTTC,CASSLEGHKYNEQFF
NA,TRBJ1-2,NA,TRBV2,TGTGCCAGCAGTGCCGGGAGGGTTAACGGCTACACCTTC,CASSAGRVNGYTF